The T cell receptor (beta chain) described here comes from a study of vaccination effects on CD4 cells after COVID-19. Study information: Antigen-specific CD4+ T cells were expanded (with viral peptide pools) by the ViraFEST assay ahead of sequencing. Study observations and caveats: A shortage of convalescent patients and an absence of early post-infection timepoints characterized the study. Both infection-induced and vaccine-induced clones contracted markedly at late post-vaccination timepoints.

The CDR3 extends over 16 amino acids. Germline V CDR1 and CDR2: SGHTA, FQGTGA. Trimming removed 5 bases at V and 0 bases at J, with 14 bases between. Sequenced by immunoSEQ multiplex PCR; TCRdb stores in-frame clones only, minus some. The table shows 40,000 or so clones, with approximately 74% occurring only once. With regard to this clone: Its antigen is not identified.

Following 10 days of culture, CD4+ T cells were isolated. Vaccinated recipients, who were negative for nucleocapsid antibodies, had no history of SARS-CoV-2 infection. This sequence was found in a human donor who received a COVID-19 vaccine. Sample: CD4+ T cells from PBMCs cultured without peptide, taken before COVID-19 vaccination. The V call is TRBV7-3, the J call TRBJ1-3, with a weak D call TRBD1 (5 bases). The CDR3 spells CASSPGTANSGNTIYF. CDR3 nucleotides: TGTGCCAGCAGCCCGGGGACGGCGAACTCTGGAAACACCATATATTTT.